The present TCR beta chain was sequenced within a study of blood T cell repertoires in COVID-19. At the level of the study: The analysed material was cDNA or gDNA that came from T cells, B-cell-depleted T cells, or PBMCs.

Only in-frame clones appear in the TCRdb table, and some are missing; sequencing was by immunoSEQ multiplex PCR. The sample carries under 300,000 clones, under 95% recorded once. Cohorts were assigned according to the clinical history that participants reported. The CDR3 loop spans 13 amino acids. Trimming cost V 5 bases and J 8 bases, with 15 bases left between them. Germline V lookup: CDR1 SGHTA, CDR2 FQGTGA. The sample holds a few counts of this clone. Input material: PBMCs or T cells enriched from blood (not recorded which). The source of this sequence is a woman aged 18 to 35 who had recovered from COVID-19. The chain couples TRBV7-3 to TRBJ1-1, with a tentative D call TRBD1 (5 bases). The CDR3 loop is CASSQSGYGEAFF. The CDR3 coding sequence is TGTGCCAGCAGCCAATCAGGGTACGGAGAAGCTTTCTTT.